This T cell receptor beta chain was obtained from a study of post-analysis software for immune sequencing data. Study conclusions and caveats: TRBV5-6, TRBV5-1 and TRBV20-1 were among several TRBV segments more frequent in patients than controls.

Unique molecular identifiers were built into the TCR beta cDNA libraries. A single record per CDR3 protein comes from TCRdb applying MiXCR to the PCR reads. This table has hundreds of thousands of distinct CDR3 sequences, less than 35% appearing once. This clonotype was seen a handful of times. No antigen is known for it. Trimming removed 5 bases from V and 5 bases from J; junction bases left unmatched: 11. Germline CDR1 DFQATT, CDR2 SNEGSKA (reference sequence). This CDR3 has 16 amino acids. The sequenced material came from blood. The clonotype was recovered from a girl aged 5-17 years with multiple sclerosis. The chain has TRBV20-1 and TRBJ1-6; 8 nucleotides align to TRBD1. CDR3 sequence reads: CSAVPGPGGHNSPLHF. CDR3 nucleotide sequence: TGCAGTGCTGTCCCTGGACCAGGGGGCCATAATTCACCCCTCCACTTT.